The clone carrying this TCR beta chain occurred a few times. This sample is part of a study of blood T cell repertoires in COVID-19. Here immunoSEQ multiplex PCR was the method, and the copy in TCRdb shows in-frame clones only, minus some. The table shows 200,000 or so clones, with approximately 83% occurring only once. The trim removed 0 bases at V and 6 bases at J, leaving 6 bases unmatched. Germline CDR1 is MGHRA and CDR2 is YSYEKL. The CDR3 loop spans 16 amino acids. The receptor comes from a woman in her sixties or seventies with acute or convalescent COVID-19. Sequencing was performed on peripheral blood. This chain uses TRBV4-1 with TRBJ2-2; TRBD2 matches 8 bases. This chain's CDR3 is CASSQDERGGPGELFF. DNA for the CDR3: TGCGCCAGCAGCCAAGATGAACGGGGGGGACCCGGGGAGCTGTTTTTT.